This T cell receptor (beta chain) came from a study of blood T cell repertoires in COVID-19. Measured with immunoSEQ multiplex PCR; TCRdb has only the in-frame clones, and not every one. In the table there are around 50,000 clones, roughly nine tenths of which are singletons. There are 18 residues in the CDR3. Trimming removed 1 base from V and 5 bases from J, with 23 bases in between. Germline CDR1 SGHVS, CDR2 FNYEAQ. The TCR sequence derives from a man aged 70-80 years with active COVID-19. The specimen sequenced was peripheral blood. The chain combines TRBV7-6 with TRBJ2-5; D might be TRBD2 (5 bases). The CDR3 protein is CASSLGGRGGGAEETQYF. In DNA, the CDR3 is TGTGCCAGCAGCTTAGGTGGTCGGGGTGGCGGAGCGGAGGAGACCCAGTACTTC.